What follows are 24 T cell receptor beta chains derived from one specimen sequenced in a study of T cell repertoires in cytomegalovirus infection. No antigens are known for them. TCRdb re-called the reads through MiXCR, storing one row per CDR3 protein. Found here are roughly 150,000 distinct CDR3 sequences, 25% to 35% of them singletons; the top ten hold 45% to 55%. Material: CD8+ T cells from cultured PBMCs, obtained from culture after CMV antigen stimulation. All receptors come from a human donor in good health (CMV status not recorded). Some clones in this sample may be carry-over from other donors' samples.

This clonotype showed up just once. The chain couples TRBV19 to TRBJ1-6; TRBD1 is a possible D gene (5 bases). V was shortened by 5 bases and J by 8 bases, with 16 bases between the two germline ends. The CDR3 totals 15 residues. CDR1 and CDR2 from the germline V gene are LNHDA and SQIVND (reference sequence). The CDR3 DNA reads TGTGCCAGTAGTGGCCTTCCAGGGTCGGATTCACCCCTCCACTTT. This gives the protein CASSGLPGSDSPLHF.

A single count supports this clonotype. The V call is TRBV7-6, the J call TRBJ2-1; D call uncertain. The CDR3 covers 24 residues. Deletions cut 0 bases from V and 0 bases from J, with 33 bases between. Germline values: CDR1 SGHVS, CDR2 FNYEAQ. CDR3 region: CASSLARLKRFQESFAYSYNEQFF. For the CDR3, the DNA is TGTGCCAGCAGCTTAGCGCGGTTAAAACGGTTTCAAGAGTCCTTTGCCTACTCCTACAATGAGCAGTTCTTC. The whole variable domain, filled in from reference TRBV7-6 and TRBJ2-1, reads GAGVSQSPRYKVTKRGQDVALRCDPISGHVSLYWYRQALGQGPEFLTYFNYEAQQDKSGLPNDRFSAERPEGSISTLTIQRTEQRDSAMYRCASSLARLKRFQESFAYSYNEQFFGPGTRLTVL.

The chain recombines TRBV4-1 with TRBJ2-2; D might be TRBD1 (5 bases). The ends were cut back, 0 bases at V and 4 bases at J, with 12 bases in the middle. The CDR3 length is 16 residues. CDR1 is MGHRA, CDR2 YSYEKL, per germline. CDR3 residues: CASSQEARVSTGELFF. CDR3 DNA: TGCGCCAGCAGCCAAGAGGCCAGGGTGAGCACCGGGGAGCTGTTTTTT.

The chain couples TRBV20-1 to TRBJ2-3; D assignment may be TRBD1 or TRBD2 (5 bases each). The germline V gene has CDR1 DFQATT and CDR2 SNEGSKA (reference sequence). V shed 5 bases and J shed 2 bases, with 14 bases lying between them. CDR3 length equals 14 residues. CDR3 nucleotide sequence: TGCAGTGCTGGGGGTTATGTGGACACAGATACGCAGTATTTT. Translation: CSAGGYVDTDTQYF.

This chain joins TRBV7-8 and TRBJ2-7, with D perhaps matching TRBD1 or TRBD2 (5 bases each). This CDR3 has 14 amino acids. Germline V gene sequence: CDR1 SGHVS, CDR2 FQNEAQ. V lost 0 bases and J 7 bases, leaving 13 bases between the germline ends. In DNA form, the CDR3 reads TGTGCCAGCAGCTTAGCGGGCAGGGAGAGGGAGCAGTACTTC. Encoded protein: CASSLAGREREQYF.

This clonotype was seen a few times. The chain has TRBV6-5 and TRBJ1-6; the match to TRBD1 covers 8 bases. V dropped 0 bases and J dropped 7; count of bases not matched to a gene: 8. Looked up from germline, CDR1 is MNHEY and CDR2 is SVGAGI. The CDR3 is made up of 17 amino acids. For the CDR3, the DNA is TGTGCCAGCAGTTACTCCCCAGGACAGGGTCTAAATTCACCCCTCCACTTT. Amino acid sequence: CASSYSPGQGLNSPLHF.

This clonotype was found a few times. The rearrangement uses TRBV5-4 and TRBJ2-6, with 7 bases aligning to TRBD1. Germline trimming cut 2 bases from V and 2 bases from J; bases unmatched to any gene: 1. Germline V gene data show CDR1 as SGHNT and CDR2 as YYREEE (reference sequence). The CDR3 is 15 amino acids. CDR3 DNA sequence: TGTGCCAGCAGCTTTCAGGGGGCTGGGGCCAACGTCCTGACTTTC. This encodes CASSFQGAGANVLTF. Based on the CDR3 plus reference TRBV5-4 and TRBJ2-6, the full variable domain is ETGVTQSPTHLIKTRGQQVTLRCSSQSGHNTVSWYQQALGQGPQFIFQYYREEENGRGNFPPRFSGLQFPNYSSELNVNALELDDSALYLCASSFQGAGANVLTFGAGSRLTVL.

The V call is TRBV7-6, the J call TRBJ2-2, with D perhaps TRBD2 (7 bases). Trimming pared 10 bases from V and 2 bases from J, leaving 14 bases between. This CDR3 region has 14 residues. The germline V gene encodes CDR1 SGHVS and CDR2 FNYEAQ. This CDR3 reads CATGRGANTGELFF. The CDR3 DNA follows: TGTGCCACCGGACGGGGGGCTAACACCGGGGAGCTGTTTTTT.

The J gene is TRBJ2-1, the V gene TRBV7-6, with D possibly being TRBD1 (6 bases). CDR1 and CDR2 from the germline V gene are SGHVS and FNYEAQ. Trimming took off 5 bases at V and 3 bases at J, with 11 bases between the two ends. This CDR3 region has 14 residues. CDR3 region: CASSIQGNYNEQFF. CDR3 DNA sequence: TGTGCCAGCAGCATACAGGGTAACTACAATGAGCAGTTCTTC.

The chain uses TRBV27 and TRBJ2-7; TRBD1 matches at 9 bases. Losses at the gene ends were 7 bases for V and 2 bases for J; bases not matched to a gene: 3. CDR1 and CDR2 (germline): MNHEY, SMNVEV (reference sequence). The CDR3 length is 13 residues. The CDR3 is CASTGQGTYEQYF. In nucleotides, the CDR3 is TGTGCCAGCACCGGACAGGGGACCTACGAGCAGTACTTC.

The CDR3 region is CSVGSGSGEQYF. In nucleotides, the CDR3 is TGCAGCGTTGGGTCGGGAAGTGGCGAGCAGTACTTC. V usage is TRBV29-1 and J usage is TRBJ2-7; maybe TRBD2 (5 bases). From germline, CDR1 is SQVTM and CDR2 ANQGSEA. V was pared by 4 bases and J by 6 bases, with 13 bases between. The CDR3 loop spans 12 amino acids.

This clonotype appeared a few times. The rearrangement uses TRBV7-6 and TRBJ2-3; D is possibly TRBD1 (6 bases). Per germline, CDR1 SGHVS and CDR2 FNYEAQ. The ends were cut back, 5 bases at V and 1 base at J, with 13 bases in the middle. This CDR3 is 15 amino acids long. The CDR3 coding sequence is TGTGCCAGCAGCCTCTCACAGGGTCGCACAGATACGCAGTATTTT. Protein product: CASSLSQGRTDTQYF.

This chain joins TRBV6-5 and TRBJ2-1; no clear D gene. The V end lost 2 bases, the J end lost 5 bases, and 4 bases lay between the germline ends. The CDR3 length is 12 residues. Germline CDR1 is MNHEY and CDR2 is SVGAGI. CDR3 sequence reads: CASSYQDNEQFF. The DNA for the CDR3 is TGTGCCAGCAGTTACCAGGACAATGAGCAGTTCTTC.

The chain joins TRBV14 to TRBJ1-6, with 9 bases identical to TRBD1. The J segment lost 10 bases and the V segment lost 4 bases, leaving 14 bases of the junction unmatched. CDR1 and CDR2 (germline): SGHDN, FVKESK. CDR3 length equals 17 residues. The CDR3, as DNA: TGTGCCAGCAGCCCAGCCGGGACAGGGATTTTAGGCTCACCCCTCCACTTT. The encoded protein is CASSPAGTGILGSPLHF. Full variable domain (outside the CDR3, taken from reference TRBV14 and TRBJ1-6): EAGVTQFPSHSVIEKGQTVTLRCDPISGHDNLYWYRRVMGKEIKFLLHFVKESKQDESGMPNNRFLAERTGGTYSTLKVQPAELEDSGVYFCASSPAGTGILGSPLHFGNGTRLTVT.

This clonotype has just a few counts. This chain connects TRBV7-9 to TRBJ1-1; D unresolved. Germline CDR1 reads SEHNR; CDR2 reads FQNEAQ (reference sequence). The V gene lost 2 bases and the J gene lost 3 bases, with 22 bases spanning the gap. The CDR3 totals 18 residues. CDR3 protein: CASSLLGQAIGRDTEAFF. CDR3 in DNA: TGTGCCAGCAGCTTATTAGGTCAGGCCATAGGTCGTGACACTGAAGCTTTCTTT.

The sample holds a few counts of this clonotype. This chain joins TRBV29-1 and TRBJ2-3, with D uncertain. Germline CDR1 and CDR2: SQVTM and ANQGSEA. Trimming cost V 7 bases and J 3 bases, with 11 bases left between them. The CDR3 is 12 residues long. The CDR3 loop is CSGSLVTDTQYF. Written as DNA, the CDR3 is TGCAGCGGAAGCTTGGTTACAGATACGCAGTATTTT.

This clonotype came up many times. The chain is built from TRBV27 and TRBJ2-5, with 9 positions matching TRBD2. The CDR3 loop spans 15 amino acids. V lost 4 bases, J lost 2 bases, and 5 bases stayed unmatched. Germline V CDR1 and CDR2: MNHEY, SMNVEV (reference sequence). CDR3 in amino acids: CASSYLAGLQETQYF. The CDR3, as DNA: TGTGCCAGCAGTTATCTAGCGGGACTTCAAGAGACCCAGTACTTC.

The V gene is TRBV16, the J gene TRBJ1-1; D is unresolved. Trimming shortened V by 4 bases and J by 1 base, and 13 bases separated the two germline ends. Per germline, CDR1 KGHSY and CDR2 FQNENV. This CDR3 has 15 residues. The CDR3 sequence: CASSPSGQSNTEAFF. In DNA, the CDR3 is TGTGCCAGCAGCCCATCTGGGCAGTCGAACACTGAAGCTTTCTTT.

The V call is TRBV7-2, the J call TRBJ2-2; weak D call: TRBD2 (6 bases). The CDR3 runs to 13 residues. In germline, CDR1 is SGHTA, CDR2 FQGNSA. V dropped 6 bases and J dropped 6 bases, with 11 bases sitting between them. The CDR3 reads CASRRLAPGELFF. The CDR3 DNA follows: TGTGCCAGCAGGCGCCTAGCGCCCGGGGAGCTGTTTTTT.

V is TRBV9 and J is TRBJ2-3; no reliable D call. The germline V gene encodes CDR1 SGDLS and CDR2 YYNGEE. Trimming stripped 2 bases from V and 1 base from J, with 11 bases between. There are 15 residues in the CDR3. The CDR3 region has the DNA TGTGCCAGCAGCGTCAGTACTCGCGGCACAGATACGCAGTATTTT. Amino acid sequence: CASSVSTRGTDTQYF. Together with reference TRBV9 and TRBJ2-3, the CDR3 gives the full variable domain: DSGVTQTPKHLITATGQRVTLRCSPRSGDLSVYWYQQSLDQGLQFLIQYYNGEERAKGNILERFSAQQFPDLHSELNLSSLELGDSALYFCASSVSTRGTDTQYFGPGTRLTVL.

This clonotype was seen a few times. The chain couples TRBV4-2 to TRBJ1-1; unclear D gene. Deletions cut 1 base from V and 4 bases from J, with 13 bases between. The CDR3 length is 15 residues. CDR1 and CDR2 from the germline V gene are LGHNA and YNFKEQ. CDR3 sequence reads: CASSQVWEIVTEAFF. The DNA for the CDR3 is TGTGCCAGCAGCCAAGTTTGGGAGATAGTCACTGAAGCTTTCTTT.

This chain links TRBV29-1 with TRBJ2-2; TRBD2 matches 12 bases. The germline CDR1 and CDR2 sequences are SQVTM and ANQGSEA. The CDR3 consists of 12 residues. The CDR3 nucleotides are TGCACCTCTAGCGGGGGGGCCGGGGAGCTGTTTTTT. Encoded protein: CTSSGGAGELFF.

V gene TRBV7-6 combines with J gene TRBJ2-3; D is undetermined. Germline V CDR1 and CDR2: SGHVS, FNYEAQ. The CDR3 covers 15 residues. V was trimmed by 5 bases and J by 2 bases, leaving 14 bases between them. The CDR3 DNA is TGTGCCAGCAGCGATCTTAGGGAATCCACAGATACGCAGTATTTT. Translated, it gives CASSDLRESTDTQYF.

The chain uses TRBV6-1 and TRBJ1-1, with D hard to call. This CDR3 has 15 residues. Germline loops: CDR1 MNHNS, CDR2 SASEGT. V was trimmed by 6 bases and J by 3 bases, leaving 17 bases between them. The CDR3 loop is CASRSRTEQHTEAFF. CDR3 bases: TGTGCCAGCAGATCAAGGACTGAGCAGCACACTGAAGCTTTCTTT.